These T cell receptor beta chains were read from a single sample in a study of shared clonotypes between healthy human individuals. Measured with immunoSEQ multiplex PCR; TCRdb has only the in-frame clones, and not every one. The sample yields fewer than 2.5 million clones, over 85% seen once. The sample taken for sequencing was naive CD4+ T cells from PBMCs. These receptors all stem from a man aged 18 to 35 in good health. Some clones in this sample may be carry-over from other donors' samples. Both conserved end residues are part of each CDR3. A D gene is named only where the DNA matches it firmly. Expanded clones get a size class; other rows say once, few or many, or leave the size out.

clone size	D gene	V gene	J gene	CDR3 protein	CDR3 DNA
.	.	TRBV6-1	TRBJ2-4	CASSEGGRRVDIQYF	TGTGCCAGCAGTGAAGGGGGTCGGCGGGTGGACATTCAGTACTTC
.	.	TRBV25-1	TRBJ2-3	CASSDSGRGRADTQYF	TGTGCCAGCAGTGATTCGGGACGGGGACGGGCAGATACGCAGTATTTT
.	.	TRBV9	TRBJ1-2	CASSVGGGSSIYGYTF	TGTGCCAGCAGCGTAGGGGGTGGAAGTTCGATTTATGGCTACACCTTC
.	TRBD1	TRBV5-5	TRBJ2-2	CASSLAGTALPVNTGELFF	TGTGCCAGCAGCTTGGCCGGGACAGCCCTCCCAGTGAACACCGGGGAGCTGTTTTTT
.	TRBD1	TRBV5-8	TRBJ1-4	CASSSNPNRGGDEKLFF	TGTGCCAGCAGCTCTAATCCCAACAGGGGCGGCGATGAAAAACTGTTTTTT
.	.	TRBV7-2	TRBJ1-4	CASSETTTNEKLFF	TGTGCCAGCAGCGAGACGACAACTAATGAAAAACTGTTTTTT
.	TRBD1	TRBV10-3	TRBJ1-2	CAISEGTVPHGYTF	TGTGCCATCAGTGAGGGGACAGTGCCCCATGGCTACACCTTC
few	.	TRBV9	TRBJ1-1	CASSADPMNTEAFF	TGTGCCAGCAGCGCGGACCCCATGAACACTGAAGCTTTCTTT
.	.	TRBV7-2	TRBJ1-2	CASSFLQGIGYTF	TGTGCCAGCAGCTTCTTACAGGGAATTGGCTACACCTTC
.	.	TRBV10-3	TRBJ2-3	CAISRGDTSTDTQYF	TGTGCCATCAGTCGGGGGGACACTAGCACAGATACGCAGTATTTT
.	TRBD2	TRBV7-9	TRBJ2-2	CASRKREPGELFF	TGTGCCAGCAGGAAGCGGGAGCCCGGGGAGCTGTTTTTT
.	.	TRBV6-4	TRBJ2-2	CASSKRAPGASNTGELFF	TGTGCCAGCAGTAAAAGGGCTCCAGGGGCTTCGAACACCGGGGAGCTGTTTTTT